This TCR beta chain was sequenced in a study of early T cells in non-severe SARS-CoV-2 infection. For the study at large: Sequencing used unsorted whole-blood bulk RNA, so chains lack pairing. Findings of the study overall: Matching against VDJdb likely underestimated virus-specific expansions, favoring anti-spike CD8.

The library protocol tagged individual cDNA molecules with unique molecular identifiers. TCRdb itself ran the 5' RACE reads through MiXCR, one entry per CDR3 protein. The sample lists over 85,000 distinct CDR3 sequences, 16% seen once, with about 1.3% in the top ten. As to this clonotype: What it recognizes is unknown. Compared with germline, one end of the junction differs, possibly owing to a read error.

Germline-derived CDR1 and CDR2 are SGHTA and FQGNSA. This CDR3 has 13 residues. J is TRBJ1-1 and V is TRBV7-2, with D hard to call. The sequence derives from an adult who was a healthcare worker with PCR-confirmed SARS-CoV-2 infection or an uninfected control (not recorded which). The sample taken for sequencing was whole blood. CDR3 loop: CASSLQENTDAFF. The CDR3 region has the DNA TGTGCCAGCAGCTTACAGGAGAACACTGATGCTTTCTTT.